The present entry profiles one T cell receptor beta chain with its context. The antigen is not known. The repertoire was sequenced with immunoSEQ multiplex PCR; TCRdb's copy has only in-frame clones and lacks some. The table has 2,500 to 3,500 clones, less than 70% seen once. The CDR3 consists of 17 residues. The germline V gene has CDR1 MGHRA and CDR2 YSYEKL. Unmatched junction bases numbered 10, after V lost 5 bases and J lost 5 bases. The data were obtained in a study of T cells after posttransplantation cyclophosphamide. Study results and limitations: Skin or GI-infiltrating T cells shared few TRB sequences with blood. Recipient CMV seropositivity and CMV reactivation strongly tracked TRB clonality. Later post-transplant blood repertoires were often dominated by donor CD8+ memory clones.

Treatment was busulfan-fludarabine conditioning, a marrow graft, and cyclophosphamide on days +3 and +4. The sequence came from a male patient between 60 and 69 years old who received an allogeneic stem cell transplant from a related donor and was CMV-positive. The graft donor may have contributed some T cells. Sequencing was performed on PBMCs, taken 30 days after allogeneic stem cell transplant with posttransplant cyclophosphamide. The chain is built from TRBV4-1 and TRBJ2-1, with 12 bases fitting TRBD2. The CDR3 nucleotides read TGCGCCAGCAGCTACCGACTAGCGGGAGTTTCTCACAATGAGCAGTTCTTC. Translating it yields CASSYRLAGVSHNEQFF.